The 12 T cell receptor beta chains below all came from one sample that was sequenced in a study of T cells in Graves' hyperthyroidism and ophthalmopathy. It was RNA transcripts that yielded the amplified TCR beta CDR3 regions. Using the HTBI primer set, a first-round RT-PCR was run on the TCR CDR3. TCRdb analysed the multiplex PCR reads with MiXCR anew, one entry per CDR3 protein. The sample lists hundreds of thousands of distinct CDR3 sequences; about 20% were seen once. Source material: blood. These receptors were collected from a man aged 40-49 years with Graves' ophthalmopathy.

This clonotype turned up a few times. The rearrangement links TRBV20-1 to TRBJ2-1; D may be TRBD2 (5 bases). Germline assignment: CDR1 DFQATT and CDR2 SNEGSKA (reference sequence). This CDR3 has 10 amino acids. Between the trimmed V and J ends, which lost 6 bases and 11 bases, there was a span of 11 bases. CDR3 sequence: CSAWTYQQFF. In DNA form, the CDR3 reads TGCAGTGCCTGGACTTATCAGCAGTTCTTC.

The CDR3 DNA sequence: TGTGCCAGCAAGATGACAGCCACTTTCGCCGAGCAGTACTTC. Translating gives CASKMTATFAEQYF. The gene calls are TRBV6-1 and TRBJ2-7, with a possible D match to TRBD1 (5 bases). CDR3 length equals 14 residues. Germline V gene data show CDR1 as MNHNS and CDR2 as SASEGT. V dropped 7 bases and J dropped 6 bases, with 19 bases sitting between them.

The chain uses TRBV20-1 and TRBJ2-2; 8 bases line up with TRBD1. The V segment lost 2 bases and the J segment 2 bases; nucleotides outside the gene matches: 4. The CDR3 consists of 15 residues. Germline-derived CDR1 and CDR2 are DFQATT and SNEGSKA (reference sequence). CDR3 DNA sequence: TGCAGTGCTAGACCAGGGACAGGCAACACCGGGGAGCTGTTTTTT. As protein: CSARPGTGNTGELFF.

This clonotype was counted at least ten times. The chain couples TRBV11-2 to TRBJ2-7; 9 nucleotides line up with TRBD1. The germline gives CDR1 SGHAT, CDR2 FQNNGV. The CDR3 has 14 residues. After removal of 7 bases from V and 3 bases from J, the junction contained 7 bases not matched to a gene. CDR3 protein: CASIGTGSIYEQYF. DNA of the CDR3: TGTGCCAGCATCGGGACAGGGTCCATCTACGAGCAGTACTTC.

This clonotype was recorded at least ten times. The V call is TRBV13, the J call TRBJ2-1; 7 bases match TRBD2. This CDR3 has 16 residues. V shed 0 bases, J shed 0 bases, and the junction held 2 bases outside the gene matches. Germline V gene lookup returns CDR1 PRHDT and CDR2 FYEKMQ (reference sequence). CDR3 amino acids: CASSLGAGVSYNEQFF. For the CDR3, the DNA is TGTGCCAGCAGCTTAGGGGCGGGGGTCTCCTACAATGAGCAGTTCTTC.

This clonotype was counted once. J is TRBJ1-2 and V is TRBV7-2; 11 bases are shared with TRBD1. Germline CDR1 and CDR2: SGHTA and FQGNSA. The V gene end was trimmed by 5 bases and the J gene end by 5 bases; junction bases not matched to a gene: 16. The CDR3 totals 18 residues. CDR3 in amino acids: CASSPHPGGQGDQYGYTF. The CDR3 DNA reads TGTGCCAGCAGCCCTCACCCTGGGGGACAGGGGGATCAGTATGGCTACACCTTC. The full variable domain, its missing parts supplied by reference TRBV7-2 and TRBJ1-2, is GAGVSQSPSNKVTEKGKDVELRCDPISGHTALYWYRQSLGQGLEFLIYFQGNSAPDKSGLPSDRFSAERTGGSVSTLTIQRTQQEDSAVYLCASSPHPGGQGDQYGYTFGSGTRLTVV.

V usage is TRBV4-1 and J usage is TRBJ1-1; the D gene is possibly TRBD1 (6 bases). CDR3 length: 13 amino acids. Germline CDR1 is MGHRA and CDR2 is YSYEKL. V was cut by 1 base and J by 11 bases, with 14 bases left in between. This chain's CDR3 is CASSQAGAKGAFF. In DNA, the CDR3 is TGCGCCAGCAGCCAAGCAGGGGCCAAAGGGGCTTTCTTT.

This sequence joins TRBV27 and TRBJ2-7; TRBD2 agrees at 12 bases. This CDR3 contains 15 residues. Trimming took 6 bases from V and 6 from J; bases not matched to a gene: 9. CDR1 MNHEY and CDR2 SMNVEV come from the germline V gene (reference sequence). The DNA for the CDR3 is TGTGCCAGCAGACCGACGACTAGCGGGAGTCTCGAGCAGTACTTC. Its translation: CASRPTTSGSLEQYF.

This clonotype was recorded at least ten times. The V and J genes are TRBV30 and TRBJ1-3; D may be TRBD1 (5 bases). The V gene lost 0 bases and the J gene lost 0 bases, with 9 bases spanning the gap. Per germline, CDR1 GTSNPN and CDR2 SVGIG (reference sequence). The CDR3 totals 15 residues. The DNA of the CDR3 is TGTGCCTGGAGTGTCGGGACCTTCTCTGGAAACACCATATATTTT. Its translation is CAWSVGTFSGNTIYF.

In this sample, this clonotype turned up many times. CDR3 in DNA: TGTGCCAGCTCACAGAATTCACCCCTCCACTTT. Its protein product is CASSQNSPLHF. This sequence joins TRBV18 and TRBJ1-6, with D unresolved. The CDR3 is 11 amino acids. Trimming left V 4 bases short and J 7 bases short, with 2 bases between. CDR1 is KGHSH and CDR2 is LQKENI in the germline V gene.

This chain uses TRBV28 with TRBJ1-5; no firm D call. This CDR3 contains 14 residues. V was trimmed by 5 bases and J by 3 bases, leaving 11 bases between them. Germline values: CDR1 MDHEN, CDR2 SYDVKM. The CDR3 coding sequence is TGTGCCAGCAGTCCCGCCCTAGACAATCAGCCCCAGCATTTT. It encodes CASSPALDNQPQHF.

The chain is built from TRBV7-9 and TRBJ1-4; D gene unclear. Germline V gene data show CDR1 as SEHNR and CDR2 as FQNEAQ (reference sequence). V was clipped by 10 bases and J by 0 bases, with 18 bases between them. The CDR3 totals 16 residues. The CDR3 DNA reads as TGTGCCACCGAAAGTACTCCGAGTGCAACTAATGAAAAACTGTTTTTT. It is translated as CATESTPSATNEKLFF. The whole variable domain, filled in from reference TRBV7-9 and TRBJ1-4, reads DTGVSQNPRHKITKRGQNVTFRCDPISEHNRLYWYRQTLGQGPEFLTYFQNEAQLEKSRLLSDRFSAERPKGSFSTLEIQRTEQGDSAMYLCATESTPSATNEKLFFGSGTQLSVL.